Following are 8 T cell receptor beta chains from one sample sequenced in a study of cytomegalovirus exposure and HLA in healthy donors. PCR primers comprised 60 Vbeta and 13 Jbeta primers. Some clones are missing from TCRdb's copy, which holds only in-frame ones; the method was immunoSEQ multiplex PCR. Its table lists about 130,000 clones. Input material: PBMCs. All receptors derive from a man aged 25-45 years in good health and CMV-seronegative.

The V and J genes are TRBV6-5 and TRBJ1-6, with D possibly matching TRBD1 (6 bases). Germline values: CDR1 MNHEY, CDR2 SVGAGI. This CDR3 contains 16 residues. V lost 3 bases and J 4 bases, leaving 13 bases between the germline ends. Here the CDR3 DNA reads TGTGCCAGCAGTTATTGGGGGCTCGGATATAATTCACCCCTCCACTTT. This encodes CASSYWGLGYNSPLHF.

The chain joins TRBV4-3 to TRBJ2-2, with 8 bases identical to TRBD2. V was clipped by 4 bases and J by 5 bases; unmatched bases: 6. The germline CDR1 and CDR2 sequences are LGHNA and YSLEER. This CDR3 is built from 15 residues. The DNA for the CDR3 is TGCGCCAGCAGCCCTGAGGTAGCGGGAACCGGGGAGCTGTTTTTT. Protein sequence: CASSPEVAGTGELFF.

As DNA, the CDR3 is TGTGCCAGCAGTTCACTAGCGGGAGGGCCTGGGGCCGGGGAGCTGTTTTTT. It specifies CASSSLAGGPGAGELFF. The V and J genes are TRBV27 and TRBJ2-2; 13 bases align to TRBD2. The V and J ends lost 4 bases and 6 bases, in that order; junction bases with no gene match: 8. The germline V gene encodes CDR1 MNHEY and CDR2 SMNVEV (reference sequence). CDR3 length: 17 amino acids.

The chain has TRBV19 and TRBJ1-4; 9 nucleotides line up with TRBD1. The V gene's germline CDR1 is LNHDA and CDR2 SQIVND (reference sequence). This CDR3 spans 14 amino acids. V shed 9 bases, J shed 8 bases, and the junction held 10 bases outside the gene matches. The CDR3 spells CASTGQGLLEKLFF. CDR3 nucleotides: TGTGCCAGCACGGGACAGGGACTTTTGGAAAAACTGTTTTTT.

The CDR3 nucleotides are TGTGCCCCGGGAGAAGGGAACACTGAAGCTTTCTTT. Protein product: CAPGEGNTEAFF. The chain combines TRBV2 with TRBJ1-1; D ambiguous. The CDR3 is made up of 12 amino acids. V was trimmed by 11 bases and J by 1 base, leaving 11 bases between them. CDR1 SNHLY and CDR2 FYNNEI come from the germline V gene.

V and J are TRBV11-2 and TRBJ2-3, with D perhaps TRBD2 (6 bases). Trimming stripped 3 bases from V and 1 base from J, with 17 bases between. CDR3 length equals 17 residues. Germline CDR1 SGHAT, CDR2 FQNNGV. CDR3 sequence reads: CASSFGLGGEGTDTQYF. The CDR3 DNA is TGTGCCAGCAGCTTTGGTTTAGGCGGGGAGGGCACAGATACGCAGTATTTT.

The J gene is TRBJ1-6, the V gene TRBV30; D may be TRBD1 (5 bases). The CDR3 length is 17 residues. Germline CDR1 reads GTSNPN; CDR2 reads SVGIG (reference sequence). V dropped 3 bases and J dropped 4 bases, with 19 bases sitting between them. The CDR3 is CAWSPGGSRQYNSPLHF. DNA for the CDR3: TGTGCCTGGAGCCCCGGGGGTTCCCGGCAGTATAATTCACCCCTCCACTTT. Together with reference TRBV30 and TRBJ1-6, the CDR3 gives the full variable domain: SQTIHQWPATLVQPVGSPLSLECTVEGTSNPNLYWYRQAAGRGLQLLFYSVGIGQISSEVPQNLSASRPQDRQFILSSKKLLLSDSGFYLCAWSPGGSRQYNSPLHFGNGTRLTVT.

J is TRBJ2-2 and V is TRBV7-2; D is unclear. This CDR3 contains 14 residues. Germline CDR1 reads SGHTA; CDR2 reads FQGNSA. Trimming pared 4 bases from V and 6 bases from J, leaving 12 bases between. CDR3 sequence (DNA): TGTGCCAGCAGCTCCCTCGGGTTGGCCGGGGAGCTGTTTTTT. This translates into CASSSLGLAGELFF.